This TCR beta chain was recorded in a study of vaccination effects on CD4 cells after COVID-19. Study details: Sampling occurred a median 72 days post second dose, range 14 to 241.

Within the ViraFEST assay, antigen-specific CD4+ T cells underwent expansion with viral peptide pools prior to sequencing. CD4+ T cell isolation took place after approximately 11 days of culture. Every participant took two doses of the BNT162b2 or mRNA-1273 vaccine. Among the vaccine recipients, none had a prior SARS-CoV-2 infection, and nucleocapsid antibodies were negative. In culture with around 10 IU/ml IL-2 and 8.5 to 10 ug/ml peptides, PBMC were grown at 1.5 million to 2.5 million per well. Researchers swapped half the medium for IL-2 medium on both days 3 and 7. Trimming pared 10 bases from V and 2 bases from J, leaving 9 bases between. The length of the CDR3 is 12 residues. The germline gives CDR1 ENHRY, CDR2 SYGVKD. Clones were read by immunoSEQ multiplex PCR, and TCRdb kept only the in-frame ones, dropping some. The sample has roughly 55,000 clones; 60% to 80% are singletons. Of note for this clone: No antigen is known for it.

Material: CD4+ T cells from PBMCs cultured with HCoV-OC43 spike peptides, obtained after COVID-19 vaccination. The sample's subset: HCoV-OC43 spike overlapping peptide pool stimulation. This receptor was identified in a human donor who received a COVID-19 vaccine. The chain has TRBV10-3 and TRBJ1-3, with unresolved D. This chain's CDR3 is CATGRAGNTIYF. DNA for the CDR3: TGTGCCACCGGTAGGGCTGGAAACACCATATATTTT.